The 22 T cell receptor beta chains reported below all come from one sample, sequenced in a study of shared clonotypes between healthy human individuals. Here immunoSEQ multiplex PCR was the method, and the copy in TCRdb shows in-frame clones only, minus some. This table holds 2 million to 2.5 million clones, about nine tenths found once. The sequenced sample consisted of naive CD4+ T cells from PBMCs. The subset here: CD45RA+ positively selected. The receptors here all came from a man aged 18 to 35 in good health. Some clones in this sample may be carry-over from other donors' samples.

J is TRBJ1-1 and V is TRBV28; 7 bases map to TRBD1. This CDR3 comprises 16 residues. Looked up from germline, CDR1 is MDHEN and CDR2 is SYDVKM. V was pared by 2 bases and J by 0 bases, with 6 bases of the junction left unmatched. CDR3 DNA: TGTGCCAGCAGTTTAGGTGGGACAGCCGTGAACACTGAAGCTTTCTTT. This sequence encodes CASSLGGTAVNTEAFF.

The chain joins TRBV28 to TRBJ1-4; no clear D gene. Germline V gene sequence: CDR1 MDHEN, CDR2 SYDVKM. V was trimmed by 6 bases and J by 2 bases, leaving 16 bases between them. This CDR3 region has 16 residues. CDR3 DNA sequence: TGTGCCAGCAGCGTAGGCAGGCTTCTCACTAATGAAAAACTGTTTTTT. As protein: CASSVGRLLTNEKLFF.

CDR3 protein: CAWSVGRTPGGGEKLFF. In DNA form, the CDR3 reads TGTGCCTGGAGTGTAGGAAGGACCCCGGGAGGAGGTGAAAAACTGTTTTTT. V usage is TRBV30 and J usage is TRBJ1-4, with D hard to call. CDR3 length: 17 residues. The V end lost 0 bases, the J end lost 7 bases, and 21 bases lay between the germline ends. Germline CDR1 reads GTSNPN; CDR2 reads SVGIG (reference sequence).

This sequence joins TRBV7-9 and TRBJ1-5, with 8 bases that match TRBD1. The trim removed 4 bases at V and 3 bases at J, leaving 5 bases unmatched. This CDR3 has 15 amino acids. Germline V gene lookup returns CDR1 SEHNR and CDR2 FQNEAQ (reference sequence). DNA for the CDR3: TGTGCCAGCAGCTCCTGGACAGGGACCAATCAGCCCCAGCATTTT. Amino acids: CASSSWTGTNQPQHF.

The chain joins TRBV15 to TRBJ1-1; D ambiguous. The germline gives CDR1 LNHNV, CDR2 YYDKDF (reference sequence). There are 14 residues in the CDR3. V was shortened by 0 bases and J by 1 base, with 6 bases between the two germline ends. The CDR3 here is CATSRELRNTEAFF. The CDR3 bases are TGTGCCACCAGCAGAGAATTACGGAACACTGAAGCTTTCTTT. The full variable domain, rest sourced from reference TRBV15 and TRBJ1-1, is DAMVIQNPRYQVTQFGKPVTLSCSQTLNHNVMYWYQQKSSQAPKLLFHYYDKDFNNEADTPDNFQSRRPNTSFCFLDIRSPGLGDTAMYLCATSRELRNTEAFFGQGTRLTVV.

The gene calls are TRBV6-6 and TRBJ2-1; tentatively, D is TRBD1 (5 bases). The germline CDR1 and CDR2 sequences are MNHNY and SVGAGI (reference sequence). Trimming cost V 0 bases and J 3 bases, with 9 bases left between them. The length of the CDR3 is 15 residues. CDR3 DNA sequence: TGTGCCAGCAGTTACTCGACCGGACACTACAATGAGCAGTTCTTC. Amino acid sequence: CASSYSTGHYNEQFF.

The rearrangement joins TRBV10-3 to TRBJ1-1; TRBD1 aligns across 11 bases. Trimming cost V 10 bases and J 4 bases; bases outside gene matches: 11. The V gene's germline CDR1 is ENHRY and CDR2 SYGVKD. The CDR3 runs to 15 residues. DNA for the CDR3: TGTGCCACCCATAGGACAGGGGGCTGGGGCACTGAAGCTTTCTTT. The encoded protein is CATHRTGGWGTEAFF.

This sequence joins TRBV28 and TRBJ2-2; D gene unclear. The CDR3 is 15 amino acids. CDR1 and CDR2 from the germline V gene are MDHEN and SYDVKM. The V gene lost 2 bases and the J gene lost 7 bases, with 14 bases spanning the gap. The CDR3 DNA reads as TGTGCCAGCAGTTTAGGGCTCCCTGGGGTCGGGGAGCTGTTTTTT. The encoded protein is CASSLGLPGVGELFF. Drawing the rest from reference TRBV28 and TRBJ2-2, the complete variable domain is DVKVTQSSRYLVKRTGEKVFLECVQDMDHENMFWYRQDPGLGLRLIYFSYDVKMKEKGDIPEGYSVSREKKERFSLILESASTNQTSMYLCASSLGLPGVGELFFGEGSRLTVL.

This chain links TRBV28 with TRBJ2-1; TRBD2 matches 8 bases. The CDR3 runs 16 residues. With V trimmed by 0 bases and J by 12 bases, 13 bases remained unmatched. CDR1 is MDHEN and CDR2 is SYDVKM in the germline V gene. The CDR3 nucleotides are TGTGCCAGCAGTTTATGGCACAGCGGGAGTGTTGGGGCGCAGTTCTTC. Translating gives CASSLWHSGSVGAQFF.

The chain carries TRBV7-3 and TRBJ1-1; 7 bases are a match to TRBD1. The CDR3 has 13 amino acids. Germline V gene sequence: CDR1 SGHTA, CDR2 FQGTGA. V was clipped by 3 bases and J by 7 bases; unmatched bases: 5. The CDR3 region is CASSFRGSGEAFF. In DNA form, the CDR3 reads TGTGCCAGCAGCTTCAGGGGGAGTGGTGAAGCTTTCTTT.

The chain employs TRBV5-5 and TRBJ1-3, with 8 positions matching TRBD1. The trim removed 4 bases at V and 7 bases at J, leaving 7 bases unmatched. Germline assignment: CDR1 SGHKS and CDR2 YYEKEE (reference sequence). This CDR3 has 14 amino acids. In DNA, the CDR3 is TGTGCCAGCAGCCCGGACAGGGAACGGAACACCATATATTTT. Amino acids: CASSPDRERNTIYF.

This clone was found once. CDR3 loop: CASSQGKGDEAFF. DNA of the CDR3: TGTGCCAGCAGCCAAGGAAAGGGGGACGAAGCTTTCTTT. The genes are TRBV4-2 and TRBJ1-1; the D gene is possibly TRBD1 (6 bases). CDR1 is LGHNA and CDR2 is YNFKEQ in the germline V gene. The CDR3 spans 13 residues. The V end lost 1 base, the J end lost 8 bases, and 11 bases lay between the germline ends.

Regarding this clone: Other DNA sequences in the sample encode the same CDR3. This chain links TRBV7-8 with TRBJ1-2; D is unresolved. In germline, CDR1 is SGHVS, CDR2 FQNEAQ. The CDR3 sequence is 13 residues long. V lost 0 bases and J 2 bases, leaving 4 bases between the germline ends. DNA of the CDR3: TGTGCCAGCAGCTTAGCCGGGAACTATGGCTACACCTTC. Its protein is CASSLAGNYGYTF.

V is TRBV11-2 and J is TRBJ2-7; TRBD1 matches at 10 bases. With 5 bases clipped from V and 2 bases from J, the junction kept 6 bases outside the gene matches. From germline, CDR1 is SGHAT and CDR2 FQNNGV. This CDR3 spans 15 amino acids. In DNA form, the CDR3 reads TGTGCCAGCAGCCCGGGCGGGACAGGGGCCTACGAGCAGTACTTC. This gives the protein CASSPGGTGAYEQYF.

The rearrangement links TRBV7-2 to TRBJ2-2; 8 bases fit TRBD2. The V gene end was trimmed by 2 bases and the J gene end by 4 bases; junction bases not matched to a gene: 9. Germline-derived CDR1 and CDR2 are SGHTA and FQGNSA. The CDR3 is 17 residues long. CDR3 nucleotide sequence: TGTGCCAGCAGCTTACGGGCGGGAGGCGCGATCACCGGGGAGCTGTTTTTT. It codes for CASSLRAGGAITGELFF.

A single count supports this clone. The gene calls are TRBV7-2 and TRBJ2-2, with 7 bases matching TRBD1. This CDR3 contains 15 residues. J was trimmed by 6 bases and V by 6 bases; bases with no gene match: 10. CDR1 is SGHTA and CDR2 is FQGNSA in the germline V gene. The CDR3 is CASRFTGVQAGELFF. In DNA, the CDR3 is TGTGCCAGCAGATTCACAGGGGTCCAAGCCGGGGAGCTGTTTTTT. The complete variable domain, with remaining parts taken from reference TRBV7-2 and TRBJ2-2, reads GAGVSQSPSNKVTEKGKDVELRCDPISGHTALYWYRQSLGQGLEFLIYFQGNSAPDKSGLPSDRFSAERTGGSVSTLTIQRTQQEDSAVYLCASRFTGVQAGELFFGEGSRLTVL.

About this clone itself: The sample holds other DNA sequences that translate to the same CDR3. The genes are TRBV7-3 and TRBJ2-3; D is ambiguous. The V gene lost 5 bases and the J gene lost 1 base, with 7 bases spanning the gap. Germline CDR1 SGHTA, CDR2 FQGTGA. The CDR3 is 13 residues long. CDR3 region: CASSGSGTDTQYF. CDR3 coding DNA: TGTGCCAGCAGCGGCAGTGGCACAGATACGCAGTATTTT.

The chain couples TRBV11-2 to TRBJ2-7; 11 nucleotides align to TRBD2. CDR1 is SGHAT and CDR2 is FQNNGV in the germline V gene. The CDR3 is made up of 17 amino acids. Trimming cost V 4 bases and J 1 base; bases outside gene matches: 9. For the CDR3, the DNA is TGTGCCAGCAGCTGGTCCATTAGCGGGAGGGGTTCCTACGAGCAGTACTTC. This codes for CASSWSISGRGSYEQYF.

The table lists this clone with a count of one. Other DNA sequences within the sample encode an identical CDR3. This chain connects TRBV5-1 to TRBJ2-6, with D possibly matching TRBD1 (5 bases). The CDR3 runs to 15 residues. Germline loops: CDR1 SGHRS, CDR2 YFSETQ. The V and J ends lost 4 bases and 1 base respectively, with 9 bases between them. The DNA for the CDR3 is TGCGCCAGCAGCCCAGGGCAGTCTGGGGCCAACGTCCTGACTTTC. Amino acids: CASSPGQSGANVLTF.

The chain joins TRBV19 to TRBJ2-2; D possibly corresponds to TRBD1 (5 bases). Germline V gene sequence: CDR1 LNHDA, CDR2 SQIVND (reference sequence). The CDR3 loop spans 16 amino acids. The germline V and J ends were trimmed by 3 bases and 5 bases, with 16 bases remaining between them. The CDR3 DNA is TGTGCCAGTAGTATTTGGGGCCGGGTTCAGACCGGGGAGCTGTTTTTT. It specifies CASSIWGRVQTGELFF. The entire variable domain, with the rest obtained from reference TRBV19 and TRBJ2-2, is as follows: DGGITQSPKYLFRKEGQNVTLSCEQNLNHDAMYWYRQDPGQGLRLIYYSQIVNDFQKGDIAEGYSVSREKKESFPLTVTSAQKNPTAFYLCASSIWGRVQTGELFFGEGSRLTVL.

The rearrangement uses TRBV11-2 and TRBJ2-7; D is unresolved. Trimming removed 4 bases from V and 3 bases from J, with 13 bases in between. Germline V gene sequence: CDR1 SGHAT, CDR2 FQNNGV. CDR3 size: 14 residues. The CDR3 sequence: CASSSDYSSYEQYF. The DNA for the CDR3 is TGTGCCAGCAGCTCCGATTATAGCAGCTACGAGCAGTACTTC. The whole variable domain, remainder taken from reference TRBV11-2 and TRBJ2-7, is EAGVAQSPRYKIIEKRQSVAFWCNPISGHATLYWYQQILGQGPKLLIQFQNNGVVDDSQLPKDRFSAERLKGVDSTLKIQPAKLEDSAVYLCASSSDYSSYEQYFGPGTRLTVT.

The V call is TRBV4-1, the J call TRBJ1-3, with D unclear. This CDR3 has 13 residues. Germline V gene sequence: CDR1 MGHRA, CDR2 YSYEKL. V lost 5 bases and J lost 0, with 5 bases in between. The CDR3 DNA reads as TGCGCCAGCAGCGCAACCTCTGGAAACACCATATATTTT. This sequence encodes CASSATSGNTIYF.